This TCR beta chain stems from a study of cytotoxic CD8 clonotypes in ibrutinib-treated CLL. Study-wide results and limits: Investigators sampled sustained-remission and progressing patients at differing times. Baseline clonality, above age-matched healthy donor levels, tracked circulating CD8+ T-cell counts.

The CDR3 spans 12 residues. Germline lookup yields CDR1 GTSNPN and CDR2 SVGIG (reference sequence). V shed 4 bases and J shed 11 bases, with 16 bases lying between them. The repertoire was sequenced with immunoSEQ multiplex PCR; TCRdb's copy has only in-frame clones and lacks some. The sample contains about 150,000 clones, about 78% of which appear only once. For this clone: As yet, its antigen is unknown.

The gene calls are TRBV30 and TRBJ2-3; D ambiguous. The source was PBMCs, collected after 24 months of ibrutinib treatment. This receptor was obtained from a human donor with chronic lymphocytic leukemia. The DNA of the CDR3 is TGTGCCTGGACCGGGTCTAGGCTAGGGCAGTATTTT. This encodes CAWTGSRLGQYF.